Below are 13 T cell receptor beta chains sequenced from a single sample in a study of CD8 T cells in Susac syndrome. Reverse transcription of roughly 0.5 to 1 ug RNA used random hexamers. TCRdb re-called the immunoSEQ multiplex PCR reads with MiXCR, one entry per CDR3 protein. The sample has about 53,000 distinct CDR3 sequences; roughly 94% are singletons. Sequencing used CD8+ T cells from PBMCs. The receptor set was obtained from a human donor with Susac syndrome.

The rearrangement uses TRBV7-9 and TRBJ2-3; D is unresolved. This CDR3 is 17 amino acids long. Germline loops: CDR1 SEHNR, CDR2 FQNEAQ (reference sequence). The ends were cut back, 7 bases at V and 0 bases at J, with 20 bases in the middle. DNA of the CDR3: TGTGCCAGCACCTCCTCCCCGGGCCACACTAGCACAGATACGCAGTATTTT. It is translated as CASTSSPGHTSTDTQYF.

This chain uses TRBV6-5 with TRBJ2-2; D perhaps matches TRBD1 (6 bases). CDR1 MNHEY and CDR2 SVGAGI come from the germline V gene. The length of the CDR3 is 13 residues. The V gene lost 4 bases and the J gene lost 6 bases, with 9 bases spanning the gap. The chain's CDR3 is CASSSGGSGELFF. CDR3 DNA sequence: TGTGCCAGCAGTTCTGGGGGCTCCGGGGAGCTGTTTTTT.

This CDR3 reads CSARPRDSNQPQHF. In nucleotides, the CDR3 is TGCAGTGCCCGCCCGCGGGACAGCAATCAGCCCCAGCATTTT. The chain is built from TRBV20-1 and TRBJ1-5; tentatively, D is TRBD1 (5 bases). Germline assignment: CDR1 DFQATT and CDR2 SNEGSKA (reference sequence). This CDR3 contains 14 residues. The V end was cut by 6 bases, the J end by 1 base, with 13 bases between.

This chain joins TRBV12-3 or TRBV12-4 and TRBJ2-5, with D possibly matching TRBD1 (6 bases). V lost 5 bases, J lost 1 base, and 8 bases lay in between. The CDR3 totals 13 residues. The CDR3 coding sequence is TGTGCCAGCAGTAGGGGGTTCCAAGAGACCCAGTACTTC. Its protein is CASSRGFQETQYF.

This chain uses TRBV30 with TRBJ2-3; TRBD2 agrees at 7 bases. With 4 bases clipped from V and 4 bases from J, the junction kept 8 bases outside the gene matches. CDR1 GTSNPN and CDR2 SVGIG come from the germline V gene (reference sequence). The CDR3 totals 14 residues. CDR3 DNA sequence: TGTGCCTGGAATGCCGGGGGGATATCAGATACGCAGTATTTT. It codes for CAWNAGGISDTQYF.

On this clonotype itself: The final CDR3 position lacks the conserved phenylalanine or tryptophan, pointing to a likely read error. The DNA is omitted, as the CDR3 cannot be located on it reliably, and the CDR3 follows TCRdb's listing. The V gene is TRBV20-1, the J gene TRBJ1-2; whether TRBD1, the table's D call, matches the DNA was not checked. The CDR3 is 11 residues long, counting both termini. CDR1 DFQATT and CDR2 SNEGSKA come from the germline V gene (reference sequence). Here the CDR3 reads CSATGTGLVSI.

This chain uses TRBV11-2 with TRBJ2-3; D perhaps matches TRBD1 (6 bases). V lost 1 base and J 6 bases, leaving 14 bases between the germline ends. The V gene's germline CDR1 is SGHAT and CDR2 FQNNGV. The CDR3 has 15 residues. In DNA form, the CDR3 reads TGTGCCAGCAGCTTAGTGTATGGGGGCTGGGATACGCAGTATTTT. This translates into CASSLVYGGWDTQYF.

The rearrangement uses TRBV3-1 and TRBJ2-1; the match to TRBD2 covers 7 bases. This CDR3 has 16 residues. V was pared by 0 bases and J by 1 base, with 3 bases of the junction left unmatched. The V gene's germline CDR1 is LGHDT and CDR2 YNNKEL (reference sequence). CDR3 protein: CASSQDSGGSYNEQFF. Here the CDR3 DNA reads TGTGCCAGCAGCCAAGATTCGGGGGGTTCCTACAATGAGCAGTTCTTC.

The CDR3 bases are TGTGCCAGCAGTTTCGACGGTACCTACGAGCAGTACTTC. Its translation: CASSFDGTYEQYF. The rearrangement joins TRBV27 to TRBJ2-7, with D unclear. V was cut by 3 bases and J by 2 bases, with 8 bases left in between. In germline, CDR1 is MNHEY, CDR2 SMNVEV (reference sequence). The CDR3 runs 13 residues.

This chain links TRBV9 with TRBJ1-1; no reliable D call. This CDR3 is built from 16 residues. Germline loops: CDR1 SGDLS, CDR2 YYNGEE. Deletions cut 0 bases from V and 0 bases from J, with 12 bases between. CDR3 DNA: TGTGCCAGCAGCGTAGGGGCCGAGGGCATGAACACTGAAGCTTTCTTT. Translated: CASSVGAEGMNTEAFF. Complete variable domain (other parts from reference TRBV9 and TRBJ1-1): DSGVTQTPKHLITATGQRVTLRCSPRSGDLSVYWYQQSLDQGLQFLIQYYNGEERAKGNILERFSAQQFPDLHSELNLSSLELGDSALYFCASSVGAEGMNTEAFFGQGTRLTVV.

In its sample, this clonotype was seen once. This rearrangement joins TRBV10-3 to TRBJ1-5; a possible D gene is TRBD1 (5 bases). In germline, CDR1 is ENHRY, CDR2 SYGVKD. The CDR3 sequence is 15 residues long. The ends were cut back, 1 base at V and 3 bases at J, with 10 bases in the middle. DNA for the CDR3: TGTGCCATCAGTGAGTACGACAGAATCAATCAGCCCCAGCATTTT. It yields the protein CAISEYDRINQPQHF.

The gene calls are TRBV20-1 and TRBJ2-4, with TRBD2 matching 8 bases. Per the germline V gene, CDR1 is DFQATT and CDR2 is SNEGSKA (reference sequence). This CDR3 contains 16 residues. Unmatched junction bases numbered 16, after V lost 6 bases and J lost 6 bases. CDR3 amino acids: CSATPPTSGVTNIQYF. In DNA form, the CDR3 reads TGCAGTGCAACCCCTCCAACTAGCGGTGTCACAAACATTCAGTACTTC.

The chain recombines TRBV9 with TRBJ1-2, with 7 bases aligning to TRBD1. This CDR3 comprises 18 residues. Germline V CDR1 and CDR2: SGDLS, YYNGEE. Unmatched junction bases numbered 17, after V lost 5 bases and J lost 1 base. CDR3: CASSSVGGGQGVNYGYTF. The CDR3 nucleotides are TGTGCCAGCAGTAGCGTAGGAGGGGGCCAGGGAGTTAACTATGGCTACACCTTC.